The clone carrying this T cell receptor beta chain was seen only a few times. This specimen comes from a study of cytomegalovirus exposure and HLA in healthy donors. 60 Vbeta and 13 Jbeta primers were used in PCR. The data were produced by immunoSEQ multiplex PCR, yet TCRdb's version contains in-frame clones alone and is incomplete. This sample carries 120,000 or so clones, 83% of them seen once, and the ten largest clones take roughly 3.5%. This CDR3 is built from 13 residues. V lost 10 bases to trimming and J lost 4 bases; unmatched junction nucleotides: 8. CDR1 and CDR2 from the germline V gene are ENHRY and SYGVKD.

This TCR was recovered from a woman between 40 and 50 years old in good health and CMV-seropositive. The V call is TRBV10-3, the J call TRBJ2-3; 7 bases fit TRBD2. Sequenced input: PBMCs. The CDR3 nucleotides read TGTGCCACCTTGGCGGGAGTGTCAGATACGCAGTATTTT. This encodes CATLAGVSDTQYF.